Below, 18 T cell receptor beta chains from the same sample are listed, as sequenced in a study of OX40 agonist ivuxolimab in advanced cancers. Sequencing was performed with immunoSEQ multiplex PCR; in TCRdb, only in-frame clones are kept and a portion is missing. This sample has under 90,000 clones; 86% occur once, and the top ten carry 0.8% to 1%. Here the sequenced sample was CD4+ or CD8+ T cells sorted from blood, taken in a trial of the OX40 agonist ivuxolimab. All receptors derive from an adult with an advanced solid tumor such as melanoma, head and neck, liver or kidney cancer.

J is TRBJ1-1 and V is TRBV11-2, with unresolved D. The V end lost 0 bases, the J end lost 10 bases, and 15 bases lay between the germline ends. The germline gives CDR1 SGHAT, CDR2 FQNNGV. This CDR3 is built from 14 residues. CDR3 in DNA: TGTGCCAGCAGCTTAGATTTTGGAGGCGTGGTAGCTTTCTTT. Translation: CASSLDFGGVVAFF. The full variable domain, rest sourced from reference TRBV11-2 and TRBJ1-1, is EAGVAQSPRYKIIEKRQSVAFWCNPISGHATLYWYQQILGQGPKLLIQFQNNGVVDDSQLPKDRFSAERLKGVDSTLKIQPAKLEDSAVYLCASSLDFGGVVAFFGQGTRLTVV.

This clone appeared a few times. The chain uses TRBV2 and TRBJ2-1, with 7 positions matching TRBD2. CDR1 is SNHLY and CDR2 is FYNNEI in the germline V gene. V gave up 5 bases and J gave up 0 bases; unmatched junction bases: 4. CDR3 size: 15 residues. The CDR3 loop reads CASSLSGASYNEQFF. DNA of the CDR3: TGTGCCAGCAGTTTAAGCGGGGCCTCCTACAATGAGCAGTTCTTC. Together with reference TRBV2 and TRBJ2-1, the CDR3 gives the full variable domain: EPEVTQTPSHQVTQMGQEVILRCVPISNHLYFYWYRQILGQKVEFLVSFYNNEISEKSEIFDDQFSVERPDGSNFTLKIRSTKLEDSAMYFCASSLSGASYNEQFFGPGTRLTVL.

The chain is built from TRBV7-9 and TRBJ2-7, with D unresolved. This CDR3 spans 14 amino acids. V lost 1 base to trimming and J lost 0 bases, with 7 bases between them. The germline CDR1 and CDR2 sequences are SEHNR and FQNEAQ (reference sequence). CDR3 sequence reads: CASSLGVSSYEQYF. The CDR3 bases are TGTGCCAGCAGCTTAGGGGTCAGCTCCTACGAGCAGTACTTC.

The rearrangement uses TRBV7-2 and TRBJ1-5, with 7 bases fitting TRBD1. The germline V gene has CDR1 SGHTA and CDR2 FQGNSA. V was pared by 5 bases and J by 0 bases, with 10 bases of the junction left unmatched. This CDR3 region has 17 residues. This CDR3 is CASSHQGVSYSNQPQHF. In DNA, the CDR3 is TGTGCCAGCAGCCATCAGGGGGTCTCCTATAGCAATCAGCCCCAGCATTTT.

This chain connects TRBV25-1 to TRBJ2-5; D remains ambiguous. Germline assignment: CDR1 MGHDK and CDR2 SYGVNS. The CDR3 sequence is 14 residues long. Trimming stripped 5 bases from V and 2 bases from J, with 12 bases between. CDR3 residues: CASSNGQLQETQYF. In nucleotides, the CDR3 is TGTGCCAGCAGTAATGGGCAGCTTCAAGAGACCCAGTACTTC.

The genes are TRBV5-1 and TRBJ1-1, with 9 nucleotides matching TRBD1. J gave up 5 bases and V 0 bases, and 5 bases lay outside the gene matches. Looked up from germline, CDR1 is SGHRS and CDR2 is YFSETQ. This CDR3 region has 15 residues. The CDR3 nucleotides read TGCGCCAGCAGCTTGGAGGGACAGGGAGGAACTGAAGCTTTCTTT. This gives the protein CASSLEGQGGTEAFF.

The table lists this clone with a few counts. The J gene is TRBJ2-1, the V gene TRBV5-4; D uncertain. Germline V gene sequence: CDR1 SGHNT, CDR2 YYREEE (reference sequence). The CDR3 has 17 residues. V lost 4 bases, J lost 0 bases, and 17 bases lay in between. CDR3 sequence: CASSPFYISSSYNEQFF. In DNA form, the CDR3 reads TGTGCCAGCAGCCCATTTTACATCTCGAGCTCCTACAATGAGCAGTTCTTC.

The chain uses TRBV19 and TRBJ1-2, with unresolved D. The CDR3 is made up of 13 amino acids. V lost 3 bases to trimming and J lost 8 bases, with 13 bases between them. From germline, CDR1 is LNHDA and CDR2 SQIVND (reference sequence). CDR3 amino acids: CASSIQEVGGYTF. The CDR3 coding sequence is TGTGCCAGTAGTATTCAGGAGGTAGGGGGCTACACCTTC.

The chain is built from TRBV6-5 and TRBJ1-4; 10 nucleotides match TRBD1. The germline CDR1 and CDR2 sequences are MNHEY and SVGAGI. This CDR3 is built from 13 residues. Losses at the gene ends were 5 bases for V and 11 bases for J; bases not matched to a gene: 5. CDR3 region: CASSRGTGEKLFF. The CDR3 coding sequence is TGTGCCAGCAGTAGAGGGACAGGGGAGAAACTGTTTTTT.

The V and J genes are TRBV10-1 and TRBJ2-7; 10 bases agree with TRBD1. Trimming removed 7 bases from V and 2 bases from J; junction bases left unmatched: 8. Germline loops: CDR1 WNHNN, CDR2 SYGVQD (reference sequence). The CDR3 contains 15 residues. The CDR3 DNA reads as TGCGCCAGCAATAAGCCGGGACAGGGGACCTACGAGCAGTACTTC. It codes for CASNKPGQGTYEQYF.

This clone turned up a few times. In DNA, the CDR3 is TGTGCCAGCAGCCTAGGGACTGAAGCTTTCTTT. Its translation: CASSLGTEAFF. The J gene is TRBJ1-1, the V gene TRBV7-9; D is unclear. This CDR3 spans 11 amino acids. Germline loops: CDR1 SEHNR, CDR2 FQNEAQ (reference sequence). With 5 bases removed from V and 5 bases from J, the gap between germline ends came to 6 bases.

The V gene is TRBV5-6, the J gene TRBJ1-3; TRBD1 might be the D (5 bases). This CDR3 is 14 amino acids long. Germline V gives CDR1 SGHDT, CDR2 YYEEEE. Trimming cost V 2 bases and J 4 bases, with 10 bases left between them. In DNA, the CDR3 is TGTGCCAGCAGCTTCAGGGCAAGAGGAAACACCATATATTTT. Translated, it gives CASSFRARGNTIYF. Looking up the rest from reference TRBV5-6 and TRBJ1-3 gives the full variable domain: DAGVTQSPTHLIKTRGQQVTLRCSPKSGHDTVSWYQQALGQGPQFIFQYYEEEERQRGNFPDRFSGHQFPNYSSELNVNALLLGDSALYLCASSFRARGNTIYFGEGSWLTVV.

V and J are TRBV5-1 and TRBJ2-3; the match to TRBD1 covers 8 bases. V was clipped by 2 bases and J by 2 bases; unmatched bases: 7. The length of the CDR3 is 16 residues. CDR1 SGHRS and CDR2 YFSETQ come from the germline V gene. Written as DNA, the CDR3 is TGCGCCAGCAGCTTACAGACAGGGGAATCCACAGATACGCAGTATTTT. Its protein is CASSLQTGESTDTQYF. Drawing the rest from reference TRBV5-1 and TRBJ2-3, the complete variable domain is KAGVTQTPRYLIKTRGQQVTLSCSPISGHRSVSWYQQTPGQGLQFLFEYFSETQRNKGNFPGRFSGRQFSNSRSEMNVSTLELGDSALYLCASSLQTGESTDTQYFGPGTRLTVL.

The table lists this clone with a few counts. The chain combines TRBV5-1 with TRBJ1-5; D might be TRBD1 (6 bases). This CDR3 region has 15 residues. CDR1 SGHRS and CDR2 YFSETQ come from the germline V gene. V dropped 0 bases and J dropped 0 bases, with 7 bases sitting between them. In nucleotides, the CDR3 is TGCGCCAGCAGCTTGGAGGGGGGTAGCAATCAGCCCCAGCATTTT. Translating it yields CASSLEGGSNQPQHF.

The chain couples TRBV7-7 to TRBJ2-5; perhaps TRBD2 as D (6 bases). CDR3 size: 15 residues. V lost 5 bases and J 1 base, leaving 14 bases between the germline ends. Germline assignment: CDR1 SSHAT and CDR2 FNYEAQ (reference sequence). Here the CDR3 reads CASSAGGTFQETQYF. The CDR3, as DNA: TGTGCCAGCAGCGCTGGCGGGACGTTCCAAGAGACCCAGTACTTC.

The CDR3 region is CAWSLRDTIYF. Here the CDR3 DNA reads TGTGCCTGGAGTCTTAGGGACACCATATATTTT. This chain connects TRBV30 to TRBJ1-3; no definite D call. The CDR3 extends over 11 amino acids. The germline V and J ends were trimmed by 2 bases and 8 bases, with 7 bases remaining between them. CDR1 and CDR2 (germline): GTSNPN, SVGIG (reference sequence).

This clone was detected only once. The chain carries TRBV27 and TRBJ1-2, with 9 bases aligning to TRBD1. The germline CDR1 and CDR2 sequences are MNHEY and SMNVEV (reference sequence). Trimming cost V 5 bases and J 7 bases; bases outside gene matches: 5. This CDR3 has 13 amino acids. The CDR3 bases are TGTGCCAGCAGTCGCCAGACAGGGGGTGGCTACACCTTC. Translated: CASSRQTGGGYTF.

The rearrangement joins TRBV2 to TRBJ1-2; no firm D call. Germline assignment: CDR1 SNHLY and CDR2 FYNNEI. V was shortened by 6 bases and J by 4 bases, with 15 bases between the two germline ends. The CDR3 consists of 14 residues. CDR3 bases: TGTGCCAGCAGGAGAAGGGATTTTGGCTATGGCTACACCTTC. Translated: CASRRRDFGYGYTF.